This T cell receptor (beta chain) was identified during a study of T cells in localized non-small cell lung cancer. Study-level results: Turning up in adjacent lung were a median about 56 of the top 100 tumor clones. Clonality peaked in uninvolved adjacent lung rather than tumor. Among blood samples, higher T cell density accompanied longer overall survival. Heterogeneity remains possible because sequencing was limited to only one tumor region.

V dropped 6 bases and J dropped 6; count of bases not matched to a gene: 7. CDR1 is SGHTA, CDR2 FQGNSA, per germline. This CDR3 has 15 residues. This table comes from immunoSEQ multiplex PCR, and its TCRdb copy is limited to in-frame clones, with some not included. This table has 50,000 to 75,000 clones, 91% appearing once. To note about this clone: Its matching antigen is unknown.

The chain carries TRBV7-2 and TRBJ2-1, with 11 bases lining up with TRBD1. The clonotype originates from a man between 35 and 75 years old with stage I lung adenocarcinoma. Material: peripheral blood, obtained before any cancer treatment. CDR3 nucleotides: TGTGCCAGCAGTATCGTGGGGACAGGGGGCAATGAGCAGTTCTTC. It specifies CASSIVGTGGNEQFF. Full variable domain (rest looked up from reference TRBV7-2 and TRBJ2-1): GAGVSQSPSNKVTEKGKDVELRCDPISGHTALYWYRQSLGQGLEFLIYFQGNSAPDKSGLPSDRFSAERTGGSVSTLTIQRTQQEDSAVYLCASSIVGTGGNEQFFGPGTRLTVL.